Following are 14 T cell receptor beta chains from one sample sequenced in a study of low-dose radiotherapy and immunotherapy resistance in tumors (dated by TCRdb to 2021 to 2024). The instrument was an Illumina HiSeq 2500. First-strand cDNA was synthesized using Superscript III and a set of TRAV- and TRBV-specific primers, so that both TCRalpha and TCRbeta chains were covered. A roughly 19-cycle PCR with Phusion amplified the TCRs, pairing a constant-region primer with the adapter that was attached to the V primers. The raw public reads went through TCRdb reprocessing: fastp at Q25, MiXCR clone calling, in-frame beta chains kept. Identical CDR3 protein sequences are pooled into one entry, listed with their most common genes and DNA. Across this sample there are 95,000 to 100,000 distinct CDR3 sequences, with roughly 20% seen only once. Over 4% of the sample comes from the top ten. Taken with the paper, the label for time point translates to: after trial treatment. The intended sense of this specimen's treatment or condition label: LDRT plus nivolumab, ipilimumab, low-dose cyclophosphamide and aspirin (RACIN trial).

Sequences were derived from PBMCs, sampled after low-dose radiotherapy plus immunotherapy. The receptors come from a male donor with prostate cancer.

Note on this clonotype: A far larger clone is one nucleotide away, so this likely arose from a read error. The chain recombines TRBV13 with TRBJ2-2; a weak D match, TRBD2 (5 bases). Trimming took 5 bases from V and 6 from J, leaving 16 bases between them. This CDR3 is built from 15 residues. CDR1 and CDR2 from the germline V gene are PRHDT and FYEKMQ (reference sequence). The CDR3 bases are TGTGCCAGCAGCCTCGATCGGGGTTTCGCCGGGGAGCTGTTTTTT. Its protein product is CASSLDRGFAGELFF.

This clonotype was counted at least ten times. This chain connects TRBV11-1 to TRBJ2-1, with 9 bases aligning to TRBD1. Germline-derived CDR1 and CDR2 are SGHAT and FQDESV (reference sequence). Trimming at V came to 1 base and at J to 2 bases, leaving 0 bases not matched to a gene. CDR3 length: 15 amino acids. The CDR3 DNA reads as TGTGCCAGCAGCTTAGGACAGGGGGCCTACAATGAGCAGTTCTTC. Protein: CASSLGQGAYNEQFF.

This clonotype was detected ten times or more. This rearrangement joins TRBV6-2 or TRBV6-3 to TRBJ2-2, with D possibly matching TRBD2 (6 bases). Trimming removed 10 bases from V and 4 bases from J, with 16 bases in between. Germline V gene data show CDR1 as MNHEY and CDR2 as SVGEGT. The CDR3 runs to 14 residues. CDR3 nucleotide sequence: TGTGCCAACCGGGACTCACACGTCACCGGGGAGCTGTTTTTT. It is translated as CANRDSHVTGELFF.

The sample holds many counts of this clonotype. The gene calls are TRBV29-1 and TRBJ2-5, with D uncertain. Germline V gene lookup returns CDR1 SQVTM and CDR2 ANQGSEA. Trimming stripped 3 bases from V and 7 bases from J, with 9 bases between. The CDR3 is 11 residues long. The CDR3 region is CSVEWMGTQYF. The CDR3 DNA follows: TGCAGCGTTGAGTGGATGGGGACCCAGTACTTC. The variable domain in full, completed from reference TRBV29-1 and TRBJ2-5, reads SAVISQKPSRDICQRGTSLTIQCQVDSQVTMMFWYRQQPGQSLTLIATANQGSEATYESGFVIDKFPISRPNLTFSTLTVSNMSPEDSSIYLCSVEWMGTQYFGPGTRLLVL.

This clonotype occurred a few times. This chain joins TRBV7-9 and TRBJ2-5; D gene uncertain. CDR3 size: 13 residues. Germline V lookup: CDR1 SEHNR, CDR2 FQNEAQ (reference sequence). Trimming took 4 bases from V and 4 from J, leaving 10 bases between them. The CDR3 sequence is CASSSEVRETQYF. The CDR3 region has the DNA TGTGCCAGCAGCTCAGAGGTCAGAGAGACCCAGTACTTC.

The CDR3 DNA is TGTGCCAGCAGTGGAGTCGACTCGAACTCTGGGGCCAACGTCCTGACTTTC. It encodes CASSGVDSNSGANVLTF. The chain joins TRBV25-1 to TRBJ2-6, with D hard to call. V was pared by 4 bases and J by 0 bases, with 13 bases between. CDR1 is MGHDK, CDR2 SYGVNS, per germline. CDR3 length equals 17 residues.

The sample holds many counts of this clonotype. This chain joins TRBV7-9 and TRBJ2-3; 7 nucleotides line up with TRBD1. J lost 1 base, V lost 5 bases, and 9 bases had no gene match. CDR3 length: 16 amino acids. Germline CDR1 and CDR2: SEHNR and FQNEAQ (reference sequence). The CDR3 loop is CASSPTTGWGTDTQYF. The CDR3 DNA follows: TGTGCCAGCAGCCCAACGACAGGGTGGGGCACAGATACGCAGTATTTT.

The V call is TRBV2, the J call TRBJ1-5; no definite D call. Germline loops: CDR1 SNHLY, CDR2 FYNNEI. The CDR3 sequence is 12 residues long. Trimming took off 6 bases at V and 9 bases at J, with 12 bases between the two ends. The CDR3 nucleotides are TGTGCCAGCAGACCGGCGGGTGGGCCCCAGCATTTT. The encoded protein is CASRPAGGPQHF.

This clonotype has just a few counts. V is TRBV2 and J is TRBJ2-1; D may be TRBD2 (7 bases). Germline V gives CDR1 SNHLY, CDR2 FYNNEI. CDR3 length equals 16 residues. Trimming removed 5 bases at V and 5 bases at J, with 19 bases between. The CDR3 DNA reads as TGTGCCAGCAGTCTCATAGGGGGGGGCCGGCACAATGAGCAGTTCTTC. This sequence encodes CASSLIGGGRHNEQFF.

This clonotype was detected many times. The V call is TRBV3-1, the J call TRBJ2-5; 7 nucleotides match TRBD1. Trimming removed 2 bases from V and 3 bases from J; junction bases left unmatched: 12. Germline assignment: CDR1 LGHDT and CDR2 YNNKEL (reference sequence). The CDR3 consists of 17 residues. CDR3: CASSQPGPTGREETQYF. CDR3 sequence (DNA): TGTGCCAGCAGCCAACCTGGACCGACAGGGCGAGAAGAGACCCAGTACTTC.

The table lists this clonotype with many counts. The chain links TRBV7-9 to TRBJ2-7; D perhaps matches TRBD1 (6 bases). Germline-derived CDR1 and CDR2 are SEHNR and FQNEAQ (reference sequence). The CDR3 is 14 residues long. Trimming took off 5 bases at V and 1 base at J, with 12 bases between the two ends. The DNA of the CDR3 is TGTGCCAGCAGCCCGCGACAGGAATCCTACGAGCAGTACTTC. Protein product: CASSPRQESYEQYF.

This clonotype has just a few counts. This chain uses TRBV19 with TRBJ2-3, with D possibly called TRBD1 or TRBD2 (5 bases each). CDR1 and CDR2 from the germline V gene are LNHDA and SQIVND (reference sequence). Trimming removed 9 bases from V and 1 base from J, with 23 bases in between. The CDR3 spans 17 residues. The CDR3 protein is CASGTGTNFRGTDTQYF. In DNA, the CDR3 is TGTGCCAGCGGCACCGGGACCAACTTTCGGGGCACAGATACGCAGTATTTT.

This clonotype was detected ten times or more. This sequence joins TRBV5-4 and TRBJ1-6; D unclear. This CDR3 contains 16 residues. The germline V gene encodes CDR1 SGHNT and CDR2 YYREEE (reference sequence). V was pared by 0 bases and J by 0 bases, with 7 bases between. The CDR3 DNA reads TGTGCCAGCAGCTTGGAGGGAGACTCCTATAATTCACCCCTCCACTTT. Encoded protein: CASSLEGDSYNSPLHF.

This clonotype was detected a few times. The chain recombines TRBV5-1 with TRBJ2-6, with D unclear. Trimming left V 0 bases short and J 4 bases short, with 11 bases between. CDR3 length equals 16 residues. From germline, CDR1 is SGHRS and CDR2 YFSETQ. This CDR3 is CASSLVGSSGANVLTF. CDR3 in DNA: TGCGCCAGCAGCTTGGTCGGCAGCTCAGGGGCCAACGTCCTGACTTTC.